This TCR beta chain was observed in a study of CD8 T cells in ankylosing spondylitis listed by TCRdb under 2017. Notes on the research overall: T cell receptor beta repertoires were profiled in healthy donors and ankylosing spondylitis patients so that disease-linked TCR variants could be found. Peripheral blood was sampled, and synovial fluid was additionally collected from ankylosing spondylitis patients. The full study cohort was made up of roughly 25 ankylosing spondylitis patients and about a hundred healthy donors. Beyond this particular receptor, the publication reports: A CD8+ phenotype was shown by the disease-linked clones, which were found at relatively low frequencies in peripheral blood. Some motif variants were previously reported in synovial fluid and blood of reactive arthritis patients, suggesting common disease-initiation mechanisms. A TCR beta motif made up of eight or nine highly homologous amino acid variants appeared to be characteristic of blood from ankylosing spondylitis patients. The disease-linked clones were reported to be significantly enriched in matched synovial fluid samples from ankylosing spondylitis patients.

Ten or more counts support this clonotype. Its binding antigen is unknown. No quality values exist for individual bases; no much larger clone is one base distant. The listed sequencing device is Illumina HiSeq 2500. Quantitative 5'-RACE with molecular barcodes was the method used to prepare the TCR beta libraries. In the original analysis: A new computational method based on a probabilistic model of VDJ rearrangement was used to identify disease-linked TCR variants. The public reads were quality trimmed at Q25 with fastp and then assembled into clones with MiXCR by TCRdb, keeping productive beta chains. Rows matching on CDR3 protein sequence are summarized as one entry with the most common DNA and genes. The V and J calls here are based on TCRdb, not the publication. The sample table lists approximately 200,000 distinct CDR3 sequences, under 15% of them with a count of one. Clones ranked in the top ten supply about 11% of the sample.

Deletion took 2 bases off V and 3 bases off J, with a span of 11 bases between the germline ends. Including the terminal cysteine and phenylalanine, the CDR3 comprises 14 residues. Left in the record is the CDR3 DNA by itself, 42 bases read in frame from the first base. Material for sequencing was blood, either unsorted or a sorted T cell fraction (not recorded which). The rearranged chain carries TRBV12-3 or TRBV12-4 and TRBJ2-7, with a weak D call of TRBD1 (6 bases match). The sequence was obtained from a female donor with ankylosing spondylitis or in good health (not recorded which). This receptor has the CDR3 CASSLWGQLYEQYF. The DNA sequence follows: TGTGCCAGCAGTTTATGGGGACAACTCTACGAGCAGTACTTC.